Given below is one TCR beta chain in context. Its antigen remains unidentified. Analysis merged second doses at about 4 or about 12 weeks. Sequencing was performed with immunoSEQ multiplex PCR; in TCRdb, only in-frame clones are kept and a portion is missing. The top ten clones hold roughly 4.9% of a sample with about 55,000 clones, more than 75% of them seen once. The data belong to a study of T cell responses to AZD1222 COVID-19 vaccine. Notes on the study in general: Mostly white British, mostly female donors; authors suggested clonal diversity may be underestimated.

The source was peripheral blood, collected 28 days after the second AZD1222 dose. The TCR comes from an adult who received the AZD1222 COVID-19 vaccine.

CDR3 sequence: CASSLCQGLGNYEQYF. The CDR3 DNA follows: TGTGCCAGCAGTTTATGCCAGGGGCTAGGGAACTACGAGCAGTACTTC. V is TRBV28 and J is TRBJ2-7, with D tentatively TRBD1 (6 bases). The V gene's germline CDR1 is MDHEN and CDR2 SYDVKM. Trimming pared 0 bases from V and 3 bases from J, leaving 15 bases between. The CDR3 loop spans 16 amino acids.